The clone carrying this TCR beta chain occurred once. A second roughly 6 to 11 cycle PCR used barcoded and J-beta primers. Each cDNA molecule received a tag from a template-switch adaptor that had 12 random nucleotides. Each CDR3 protein gets one entry after TCRdb re-called the 5' RACE reads with MiXCR. Found here are approximately 2,000,000 distinct CDR3 sequences, about two fifths of them singletons; the top ten hold 23%. The data derive from a study of blood T cells in healthy people across ages. V dropped 0 bases and J dropped 3 bases, with 11 bases sitting between them. The CDR3 loop spans 15 amino acids. The germline V gene encodes CDR1 MGHRA and CDR2 YSYEKL.

This receptor was obtained from a human donor in good health. V gene TRBV4-1 combines with J gene TRBJ1-2; D is undetermined. The sequenced sample was blood. This CDR3 is CASSQDDQVDYGYTF. The CDR3 nucleotides read TGCGCCAGCAGCCAAGATGATCAAGTAGACTATGGCTACACCTTC.